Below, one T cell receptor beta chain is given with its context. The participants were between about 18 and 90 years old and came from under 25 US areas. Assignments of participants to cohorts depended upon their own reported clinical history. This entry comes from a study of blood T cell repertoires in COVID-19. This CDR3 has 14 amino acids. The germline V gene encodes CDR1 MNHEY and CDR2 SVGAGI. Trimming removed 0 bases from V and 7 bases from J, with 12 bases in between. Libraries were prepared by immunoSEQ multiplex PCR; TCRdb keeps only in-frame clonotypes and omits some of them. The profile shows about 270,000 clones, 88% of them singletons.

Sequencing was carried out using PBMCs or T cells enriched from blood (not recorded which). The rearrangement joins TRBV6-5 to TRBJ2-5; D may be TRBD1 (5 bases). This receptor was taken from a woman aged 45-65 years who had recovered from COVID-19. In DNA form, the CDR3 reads TGTGCCAGCAGTTACTCCAGGGATCTTGGGACCCAGTACTTC. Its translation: CASSYSRDLGTQYF.